This T cell receptor beta chain originates from a study of beta chain features in type 1 diabetes. Study conclusions and caveats: The naive, central memory and Treg TCRB repertoires showed an apparent similarity that was greater among patients than among healthy donors. Shortening of TCRB CDR3s, moderate but significant, appeared in all four CD4+ subsets of Type 1 diabetes patients.

CD45RO/CCR7/CD25/CD127/CD95/CD27 staining was used to isolate CD4+ naive, central memory, regulatory and stem cell-like memory cells by sorting. Comment on this clone: As yet, its antigen is unknown.

Reverse transcription of all isolated RNA meant that expressed TCRB transcripts were sequenced. Naive, central memory and regulatory T cell samples averaged approximately 3.6 million immunoSEQ reads each. Generated by immunoSEQ multiplex PCR, the TCRdb table keeps only in-frame clones and is missing some. The table shows around 400,000 clones, with about 15% occurring only once. Germline V lookup: CDR1 MRHNA, CDR2 SNTAGT. The CDR3 is 16 amino acids. J gave up 7 bases and V 2 bases, and 8 bases lay outside the gene matches. The specimen sequenced was naive CD4+ T cells from blood. The receptor was isolated from a woman aged 18-29 years in good health. The V gene is TRBV6-4, the J gene TRBJ2-1, with 10 nucleotides matching TRBD2. The chain's CDR3 is CASSDRHSGGWNEQFF. Written as DNA, the CDR3 is TGTGCCAGCAGTGACCGGCATAGCGGGGGGTGGAATGAGCAGTTCTTC.